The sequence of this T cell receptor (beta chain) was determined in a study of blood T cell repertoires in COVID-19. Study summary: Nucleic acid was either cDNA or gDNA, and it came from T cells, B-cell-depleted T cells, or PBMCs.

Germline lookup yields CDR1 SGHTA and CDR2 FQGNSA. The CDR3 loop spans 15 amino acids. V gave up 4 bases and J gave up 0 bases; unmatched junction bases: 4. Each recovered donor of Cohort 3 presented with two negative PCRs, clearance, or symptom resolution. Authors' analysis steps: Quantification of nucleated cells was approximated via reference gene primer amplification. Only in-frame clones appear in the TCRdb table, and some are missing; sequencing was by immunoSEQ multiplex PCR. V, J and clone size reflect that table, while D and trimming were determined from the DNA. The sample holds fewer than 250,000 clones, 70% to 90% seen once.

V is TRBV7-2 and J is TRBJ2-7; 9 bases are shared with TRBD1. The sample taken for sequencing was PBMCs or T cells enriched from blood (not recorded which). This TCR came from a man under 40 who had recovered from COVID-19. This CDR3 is CASSSWDRASYEQYF. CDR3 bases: TGTGCCAGCAGCTCCTGGGACAGGGCCTCCTACGAGCAGTACTTC.